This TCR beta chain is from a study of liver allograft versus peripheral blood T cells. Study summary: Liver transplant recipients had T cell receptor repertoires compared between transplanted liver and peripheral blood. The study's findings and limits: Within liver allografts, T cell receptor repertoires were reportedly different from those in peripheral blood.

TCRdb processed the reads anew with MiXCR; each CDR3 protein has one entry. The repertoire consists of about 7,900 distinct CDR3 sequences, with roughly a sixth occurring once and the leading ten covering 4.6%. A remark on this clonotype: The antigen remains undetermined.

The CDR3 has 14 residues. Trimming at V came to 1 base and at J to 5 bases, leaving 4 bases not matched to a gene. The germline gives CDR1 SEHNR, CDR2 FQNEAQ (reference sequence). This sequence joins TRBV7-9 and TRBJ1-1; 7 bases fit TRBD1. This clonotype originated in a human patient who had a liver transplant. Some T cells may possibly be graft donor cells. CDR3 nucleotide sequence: TGTGCCAGCAGCTTAGTACAGGGGATAACTGAAGCTTTCTTT. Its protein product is CASSLVQGITEAFF. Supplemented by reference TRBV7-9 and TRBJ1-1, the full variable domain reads DTGVSQNPRHKITKRGQNVTFRCDPISEHNRLYWYRQTLGQGPEFLTYFQNEAQLEKSRLLSDRFSAERPKGSFSTLEIQRTEQGDSAMYLCASSLVQGITEAFFGQGTRLTVV.